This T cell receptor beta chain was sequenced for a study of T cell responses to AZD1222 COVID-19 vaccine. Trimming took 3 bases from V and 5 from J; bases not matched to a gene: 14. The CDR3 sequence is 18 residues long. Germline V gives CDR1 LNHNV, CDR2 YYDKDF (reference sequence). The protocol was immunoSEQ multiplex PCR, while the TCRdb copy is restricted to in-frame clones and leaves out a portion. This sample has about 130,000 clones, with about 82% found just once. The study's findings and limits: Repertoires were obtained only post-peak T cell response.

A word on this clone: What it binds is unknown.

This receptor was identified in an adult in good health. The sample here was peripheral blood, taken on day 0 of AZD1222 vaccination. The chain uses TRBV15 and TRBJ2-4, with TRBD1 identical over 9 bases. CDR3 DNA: TGTGCCACCAGCAGGGAGGGACAGGGTGTTGGGGCGGAAAACATTCAGTACTTC. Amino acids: CATSREGQGVGAENIQYF.